This passage covers 5 T cell receptor beta chains from one sample sequenced in a study of sequential checkpoint blockade in melanoma. Treatment meaning: randomized to nivolumab then ipilimumab (arm A) or the reverse (arm B). Here immunoSEQ multiplex PCR was the method, and the copy in TCRdb shows in-frame clones only, minus some. The sample holds about 35,000 clones, about 83% seen once. This sample comprised CD8+ T cells sorted from blood (inferred from file names), obtained from a patient given nivolumab and ipilimumab in sequence. The source is a human donor with melanoma.

The rearrangement joins TRBV5-1 to TRBJ1-2, with unresolved D. The CDR3 has 14 amino acids. Germline values: CDR1 SGHRS, CDR2 YFSETQ. The V end was cut by 4 bases, the J end by 4 bases, with 14 bases between. The CDR3 here is CASSMDGGGYGYTF. The CDR3 DNA follows: TGCGCCAGCAGCATGGACGGAGGAGGCTATGGCTACACCTTC.

The gene calls are TRBV7-6 and TRBJ2-4, with 11 bases fitting TRBD1. Germline V gene sequence: CDR1 SGHVS, CDR2 FNYEAQ. This CDR3 comprises 15 residues. V gave up 5 bases and J gave up 7 bases; unmatched junction bases: 7. This chain's CDR3 is CASSQDRGRRNIQYF. The CDR3 DNA reads TGTGCCAGCAGCCAGGACAGGGGGCGGCGGAACATTCAGTACTTC.

V usage is TRBV9 and J usage is TRBJ2-3, with TRBD2 as a possible D gene (6 bases). Germline V gene lookup returns CDR1 SGDLS and CDR2 YYNGEE. The germline V and J ends were trimmed by 3 bases and 8 bases, with 10 bases remaining between them. The CDR3 has 12 amino acids. The CDR3: CASSAEGGTQYF. In DNA form, the CDR3 reads TGTGCCAGCAGCGCTGAGGGAGGTACGCAGTATTTT.

J is TRBJ2-7 and V is TRBV4-1; 7 bases are shared with TRBD1. There are 13 residues in the CDR3. Per germline, CDR1 MGHRA and CDR2 YSYEKL. V dropped 3 bases and J dropped 3; count of bases not matched to a gene: 2. The CDR3 DNA is TGCGCCAGCAGCCAGACAGGGAACTACGAGCAGTACTTC. Protein product: CASSQTGNYEQYF.

This chain links TRBV27 with TRBJ1-4; tentatively, D is TRBD1 (5 bases). V lost 5 bases and J lost 15, with 16 bases in between. This CDR3 is 12 amino acids long. Germline CDR1 and CDR2: MNHEY and SMNVEV (reference sequence). CDR3 sequence reads: CASSNAGGMVFF. The CDR3 region has the DNA TGTGCCAGCAGTAACGCCGGGGGGATGGTGTTTTTT.